Shown below are 11 T cell receptor beta chains from a single sample sequenced in a study of regulatory and conventional T cells in RAG deficiency. The sorted conventional CD4+ T cells were CD25-low and CD127-high, with genomic DNA sequenced. Here immunoSEQ multiplex PCR was the method, and the copy in TCRdb shows in-frame clones only, minus some. In the table there are some 21,000 clones, about 92% of which are singletons. Another study also made use of these data, one on regulatory T cells. That study reports: Amplification used 52 TRBV primers and 13 TRBJ primers.

The sequencing input was CD4+ T cells sorted from blood. These receptors all come from a human donor in good health.

The CDR3 loop reads CASSPESYQETQYF. In DNA form, the CDR3 reads TGTGCCAGCAGTCCAGAGTCGTACCAAGAGACCCAGTACTTC. This chain links TRBV27 with TRBJ2-5; D is undetermined. The CDR3 is 14 residues long. Per the germline V gene, CDR1 is MNHEY and CDR2 is SMNVEV (reference sequence). The germline V and J ends were trimmed by 5 bases and 0 bases, with 10 bases remaining between them.

This chain joins TRBV6-5 and TRBJ2-1; D is unclear. Trimming removed 0 bases from V and 6 bases from J, with 9 bases in between. Germline V gene data show CDR1 as MNHEY and CDR2 as SVGAGI. The CDR3 consists of 14 residues. The CDR3 DNA reads TGTGCCAGCAGTTACTCCCCTACGAGCAATGAGCAGTTCTTC. Translating gives CASSYSPTSNEQFF.

V is TRBV13 and J is TRBJ2-7; 8 bases are shared with TRBD2. J gave up 1 base and V 3 bases, and 8 bases lay outside the gene matches. Germline loops: CDR1 PRHDT, CDR2 FYEKMQ (reference sequence). The CDR3 runs to 16 residues. The CDR3 reads CASSFFLAGKSYEQYF. DNA for the CDR3: TGTGCCAGCAGCTTCTTTTTAGCGGGAAAGTCCTACGAGCAGTACTTC.

This chain joins TRBV14 and TRBJ1-1; D gene ambiguous. Germline V lookup: CDR1 SGHDN, CDR2 FVKESK. The V end was cut by 6 bases, the J end by 0 bases, with 8 bases between. There are 13 residues in the CDR3. CDR3 DNA sequence: TGTGCCAGCAGGGGGTATATGAACACTGAAGCTTTCTTT. It specifies CASRGYMNTEAFF.

The chain joins TRBV10-3 to TRBJ1-2; D is ambiguous. The germline V and J ends were trimmed by 0 bases and 4 bases, with 6 bases remaining between them. In germline, CDR1 is ENHRY, CDR2 SYGVKD. The CDR3 runs to 13 residues. Here the CDR3 DNA reads TGTGCCATCAGTGAGTCTGGCACCTATGGCTACACCTTC. Amino acids: CAISESGTYGYTF.

The rearrangement links TRBV30 to TRBJ2-7; D is perhaps TRBD1 or TRBD2 (7 bases each). Trimming left V 2 bases short and J 6 bases short, with 20 bases between. Germline loops: CDR1 GTSNPN, CDR2 SVGIG (reference sequence). The CDR3 is 15 amino acids. CDR3 loop: CAWSHKGARGGEQYF. In DNA, the CDR3 is TGTGCCTGGAGTCATAAGGGGGCCAGGGGGGGCGAGCAGTACTTC. Together with reference TRBV30 and TRBJ2-7, the CDR3 gives the full variable domain: SQTIHQWPATLVQPVGSPLSLECTVEGTSNPNLYWYRQAAGRGLQLLFYSVGIGQISSEVPQNLSASRPQDRQFILSSKKLLLSDSGFYLCAWSHKGARGGEQYFGPGTRLTVT.

The chain joins TRBV7-2 to TRBJ1-1; 7 bases are a match to TRBD1. The V gene's germline CDR1 is SGHTA and CDR2 FQGNSA. V lost 5 bases, J lost 10 bases, and 10 bases stayed unmatched. CDR3 size: 13 residues. CDR3 amino acids: CASSRQGTRAAFF. CDR3 nucleotide sequence: TGTGCCAGCAGCAGACAGGGTACCCGTGCAGCTTTCTTT.

This chain uses TRBV6-1 with TRBJ1-1; tentative D call: TRBD1 (6 bases). Per germline, CDR1 MNHNS and CDR2 SASEGT. V was shortened by 4 bases and J by 4 bases, with 13 bases between the two germline ends. The CDR3 runs 14 residues. The DNA of the CDR3 is TGTGCCAGCAGTGTGGGGGCTTGGGGCACTGAAGCTTTCTTT. The encoded protein is CASSVGAWGTEAFF.

This chain links TRBV2 with TRBJ2-1; 11 nucleotides agree with TRBD2. V shed 3 bases and J 9 bases; nucleotides not matched to a gene: 10. This CDR3 has 16 amino acids. Germline loops: CDR1 SNHLY, CDR2 FYNNEI. The CDR3 DNA is TGTGCCAGCAGTGAGCGGACTAGCGGGTCCCTGCCTGAGCAGTTCTTC. Its translation is CASSERTSGSLPEQFF.

The chain uses TRBV21-1 and TRBJ2-2; the table's D call of TRBD1 was not tested on the DNA. TRBV21-1 is a pseudogene. The CDR3 is 16 residues long. The CDR3: CASTLGQGAGTGELFF. CDR3 in DNA: TGTGCCAGCACCCTAGGACAGGGGGCCGGCACCGGGGAGCTGTTTTTT.

This clone appeared a single time. In DNA, the CDR3 is TGTGCCTGGAGCATACAGGGGGGAGAGACCCAGTACTTC. Protein sequence: CAWSIQGGETQYF. The chain employs TRBV30 and TRBJ2-5; 8 bases line up with TRBD1. CDR1 and CDR2 from the germline V gene are GTSNPN and SVGIG (reference sequence). V trimming: 3 bases; J trimming: 4 bases; junction bases outside the gene matches: 4. This CDR3 region has 13 residues.